This T cell receptor (beta chain) derives from a study of tumor-infiltrating lymphocytes in primary liver carcinoma. Broader study findings: Tumor region pairs overlapped more than did tumor-adjacent and tumor-blood pairs.

Bulk tissue was left unsorted, and RNA and DNA were co-extracted from roughly 20-30 mg of it. Researchers generated TCR beta cDNA from about 450 ng of total RNA, relying on a constant-region primer. Libraries for TCR beta were built through three nested multiplex PCR rounds, which together made up a slightly modified ARM-PCR procedure. The first two PCR rounds, around 10 cycles each, used TRBV1-TRBV30 forward primers and a C-beta reverse primer. TCRdb redid the calling of the multiplex PCR reads with MiXCR, one entry per CDR3 protein. The sample carries under 200,000 distinct CDR3 sequences, roughly 80% recorded once. A word on this clonotype: Its antigen is as yet unknown. In this CDR3 the conserved last residue, phenylalanine or tryptophan, is missing, so a read error is likely.

The germline gives CDR1 SGHAT, CDR2 FQDESV (reference sequence). The V gene lost 4 bases and the J gene lost 9 bases, with 10 bases spanning the gap. The CDR3 loop spans 13 amino acids. The chain uses TRBV11-1 and TRBJ1-6, with D unresolved. The sample was tumor tissue from primary liver carcinoma. This sequence originates from a man in his forties with primary liver carcinoma and hepatitis B virus infection. The CDR3 reads CASSWTLVSPLHS. The CDR3 DNA reads as TGTGCCAGCAGCTGGACCCTGGTTTCACCCCTCCACTCT.